This TCR beta chain was sequenced during a study of technical replicates of blood from a few donors. Using immunoSEQ multiplex PCR, the repertoire was profiled, and TCRdb retains in-frame clones only, with some absent. Among 80,000 to 95,000 clones listed, 90% to 96% were seen once. The germline V and J ends were trimmed by 2 bases and 2 bases, with 11 bases remaining between them. Germline V CDR1 and CDR2: SGHNT, YYREEE (reference sequence). The CDR3 spans 15 residues. This TCR was recovered from a human donor in good health. The chain links TRBV5-4 to TRBJ2-1; D is possibly TRBD1 (5 bases). Sequenced material: T cells isolated from PBMCs. The CDR3 sequence: CASSFTGAPYNEQFF. In nucleotides, the CDR3 is TGTGCCAGCAGCTTTACTGGGGCTCCCTACAATGAGCAGTTCTTC.